This TCR beta chain was identified during a study of cytotoxic CD8 clonotypes in ibrutinib-treated CLL. At the level of the study: With a range of 6 to 36, the median treatment time before response samples were taken was around 12 months.

The sample holds one count of this clone. The CDR3 consists of 14 residues. Trimming shortened V by 1 base and J by 2 bases, and 10 bases separated the two germline ends. The V gene's germline CDR1 is GTSNPN and CDR2 SVGIG (reference sequence). Some clones are missing from TCRdb's copy, which holds only in-frame ones; the method was immunoSEQ multiplex PCR. The table records about 140,000 clones, approximately 80% of them present only once. The source of this sequence is a human donor with chronic lymphocytic leukemia. The chain joins TRBV30 to TRBJ2-3, with D possibly being TRBD1 (6 bases). The source material was PBMCs, sampled after 36 months of ibrutinib treatment. CDR3 loop: CAWSAGTHTDTQYF. In nucleotides, the CDR3 is TGTGCCTGGAGTGCCGGGACACACACAGATACGCAGTATTTT.